Sequencing of this T cell receptor (beta chain) was carried out in a study of tumor-infiltrating lymphocytes in primary liver carcinoma. Study in general: Participating patients were men and women between 30 and 69 years old.

The authors made TCR beta cDNA from 400 to 600 ng total RNA with a constant-region primer. Library construction for TCR beta comprised three nested multiplex PCR rounds performed with slightly modified ARM-PCR. Two initial PCR rounds of approximately 10 cycles each paired TRBV1-TRBV30 forward primers with a C-beta reverse primer. MiXCR was run by TCRdb on the multiplex PCR reads, yielding one entry per CDR3 protein. The sample lists 320,000 or so distinct CDR3 sequences, more than 55% occurring once. About this clonotype itself: Relative to the germline gene, one junction end is altered; a read error may explain this.

Per the germline V gene, CDR1 is SQVTM and CDR2 is ANQGSEA. This CDR3 spans 13 amino acids. The study extracted blood RNA from unsorted whole blood and also extracted germline DNA. At sampling, these chronic HBV carriers had received no treatment. This TCR was recovered from a man in his forties or fifties with primary liver carcinoma and hepatitis B virus infection. The V and J genes are TRBV29-1 and TRBJ2-1; D gene unclear. Material: peripheral blood. This CDR3 is CNVGLLSYNEQFF. The CDR3 bases are TGCAACGTTGGCTTGCTCTCCTACAATGAGCAGTTCTTC.